The rows below give T cell receptor beta chains drawn from one sample of a study of blood T cell repertoires in COVID-19. The table came from immunoSEQ multiplex PCR; TCRdb's copy has only in-frame clones and leaves some out. The table lists under 150,000 clones, over 70% of them singletons. The specimen was peripheral blood. All receptors come from a man aged 50 or older with acute or convalescent COVID-19. CDR3s include the opening cysteine and the closing phenylalanine or tryptophan. The order of the fields is clone size, V gene, J gene, D gene, CDR3 protein, CDR3 DNA. The D gene is left open where the match is weak. Clone size is shown for a subset of rows, as once, few, many or a class of expanded clone.

few,TRBV3-1/TRBV3-2,TRBJ2-2,TRBD2,CASSDGGYTGELFF,TGTGCCAGCAGCGACGGGGGGTACACCGGGGAGCTGTTTTTT
-,TRBV7-2,TRBJ1-2,TRBD1,CASRAGTGGYGYTF,TGTGCCAGCAGGGCCGGGACAGGGGGCTATGGCTACACCTTC
-,TRBV25-1,TRBJ2-2,-,CASSPRGAAGELFF,TGTGCCAGCAGCCCTCGGGGGGCGGCCGGGGAGCTGTTTTTT
few,TRBV27,TRBJ1-1,TRBD1,CASSRQGARTEAFF,TGTGCCAGCAGCCGACAGGGGGCGCGTACTGAAGCTTTCTTT
-,TRBV28,TRBJ1-6,TRBD1,CASSLGDRGNSPLHF,TGTGCCAGCAGCTTAGGCGACAGGGGTAATTCACCCCTCCACTTT
-,TRBV2,TRBJ2-2,TRBD2,CASTTATSGVIGELFF,TGTGCCAGCACCACCGCTACTAGCGGGGTGATCGGGGAGCTGTTTTTT
-,TRBV5-1,TRBJ2-1,TRBD1,CASSPGQGRGEQFF,TGCGCCAGCAGCCCGGGACAGGGGAGGGGTGAGCAGTTCTTC
-,TRBV27,TRBJ1-6,TRBD1,CASRIGQASPLHF,TGTGCCAGCAGAATCGGACAGGCTTCACCCCTCCACTTT
-,TRBV6-5,TRBJ1-2,-,CASSLPGAYGYTF,TGTGCCAGCAGTCTACCGGGAGCCTATGGCTACACCTTC
-,TRBV7-8,TRBJ2-1,TRBD2,CASTPVAGGIDEQFF,TGTGCCAGCACCCCAGTAGCGGGGGGGATCGATGAGCAGTTCTTC
-,TRBV29-1,TRBJ1-5,TRBD1,CSARDRDNQPQHF,TGCAGCGCCCGGGACAGAGATAATCAGCCCCAGCATTTT
-,TRBV14,TRBJ1-2,TRBD1,CASSQVPGQGAYGYTF,TGTGCCAGCAGCCAAGTTCCGGGACAGGGGGCCTATGGCTACACCTTC
-,TRBV7-8,TRBJ1-1,-,CASSLGLREGAFF,TGTGCCAGCAGCTTAGGTTTACGGGAAGGAGCTTTCTTT
-,TRBV5-1,TRBJ2-2,TRBD1,CASSLGSPGQGNTGELFF,TGCGCCAGCAGCTTGGGGTCCCCGGGACAGGGGAACACCGGGGAGCTGTTTTTT
-,TRBV6-1,TRBJ1-2,TRBD1,CASSEALGTAGGYTF,TGTGCCAGCAGTGAAGCGCTTGGGACAGCGGGCGGCTACACCTTC
-,TRBV11-2,TRBJ2-1,-,CASSSPSYNEQFF,TGTGCCAGCAGCTCCCCTTCCTACAATGAGCAGTTCTTC
-,TRBV19,TRBJ2-6,-,CASSRQGTGVGANVLTF,TGTGCCAGTAGTCGACAGGGTACGGGGGTCGGGGCCAACGTCCTGACTTTC
-,TRBV5-6,TRBJ1-5,TRBD1,CASSSMGQALNQPQHF,TGTGCCAGCAGCAGTATGGGACAGGCGTTAAATCAGCCCCAGCATTTT
-,TRBV24-1,TRBJ2-2,-,CATSDVARANTGELFF,TGTGCCACCAGTGACGTAGCCAGGGCGAACACCGGGGAGCTGTTTTTT
-,TRBV30,TRBJ1-1,TRBD1,CAWLDRANTEAFF,TGTGCCTGGTTGGACAGGGCGAACACTGAAGCTTTCTTT
-,TRBV3-1/TRBV3-2,TRBJ2-3,-,CASSPTGVSTDTQYF,TGTGCCAGCAGCCCGACTGGAGTAAGCACAGATACGCAGTATTTT
-,TRBV4-2,TRBJ1-2,-,CASSQVSADHGYTF,TGTGCCAGCAGCCAAGTTTCCGCAGATCATGGCTACACCTTC
-,TRBV30,TRBJ1-5,TRBD1,CAWSFGTGANQPQHF,TGTGCCTGGTCGTTCGGGACAGGTGCGAATCAGCCCCAGCATTTT